Each of the 23 T cell receptor beta chains below was sequenced from the same sample in a study of CXCR3-negative and CXCR3-positive naive CD8 T cells. Study-level points and caveats: TRB CDR3 hydrophobicity was greater in CXCR3-positive naive cells than in CXCR3-negative naive cells.

These receptors' antigens are unknown. It was by 5' RACE with UMI labels that the TRB cDNA libraries were prepared. Reprocessing the 5' RACE reads, TCRdb reports a single entry for every CDR3 protein and omits DNA. The table lists some 120,000 distinct CDR3 sequences, with 0.5% to 0.6% in the top ten. The sequencing input was naive CXCR3+ CD8+ T cells from blood. Subset meaning: CD45RO-CCR7+CD27+CD95- naive CD8+ T cells expressing CXCR3 (TNR3+). The receptors originated from a human donor in good health. Some clones in this sample may be carry-over from other donors' samples.

CDR3 loop: CASSQDVGTGGFEQYF. The chain combines TRBV4-1 with TRBJ2-7; the D call from TCRdb, TRBD1, cannot be confirmed without DNA. CDR3 length: 16 residues. Germline loops: CDR1 MGHRA, CDR2 YSYEKL.

The J gene is TRBJ2-7, the V gene TRBV5-6; lacking DNA, the TRBD2 call made by TCRdb goes unchecked. The germline gives CDR1 SGHDT, CDR2 YYEEEE. This CDR3 spans 13 amino acids. The CDR3 loop reads CASSLPGGLEQYF.

This chain joins TRBV5-6 and TRBJ2-1; TCRdb's assignment of TRBD1 cannot be checked, as there is no DNA. This CDR3 comprises 14 residues. Germline CDR1 is SGHDT and CDR2 is YYEEEE. This CDR3 is CASSLRDRVDEQFF.

V gene TRBV23-1 combines with J gene TRBJ2-7. TRBV23-1 is given ORF status, its function remaining uncertain. There are 14 residues in the CDR3. The CDR3: CASLWVKSSYEQYF.

The chain combines TRBV5-5 with TRBJ1-5; the TCRdb D gene call, TRBD1, has no DNA to confirm it. CDR3 length equals 14 residues. The germline V gene encodes CDR1 SGHKS and CDR2 YYEKEE (reference sequence). The CDR3 sequence: CASSSGDSNQPQHF. Supplemented by reference TRBV5-5 and TRBJ1-5, the full variable domain reads DAGVTQSPTHLIKTRGQQVTLRCSPISGHKSVSWYQQVLGQGPQFIFQYYEKEERGRGNFPDRFSARQFPNYSSELNVNALLLGDSALYLCASSSGDSNQPQHFGDGTRLSIL.

The chain is built from TRBV28 and TRBJ2-7; the TRBD2 assignment by TCRdb is unverifiable without DNA. The CDR3 totals 17 residues. The germline gives CDR1 MDHEN, CDR2 SYDVKM. The CDR3 here is CASSENSGRAGLREQYF.

The gene calls are TRBV21-1 and TRBJ1-5; TCRdb proposes TRBD1, but this gene call is untestable without DNA. TRBV21-1 is assigned pseudogene status. The CDR3 is 18 amino acids. CDR3 residues: CASSNPGQGAPRNQPQHF.

The chain carries TRBV7-2 and TRBJ2-7; TCRdb proposes TRBD2, but this gene call is untestable without DNA. Per germline, CDR1 SGHTA and CDR2 FQGNSA. CDR3 size: 15 residues. The CDR3 sequence is CASSLELAGYNEQYF.

The chain employs TRBV29-1 and TRBJ2-3; TCRdb designates TRBD1, a call that cannot be tested without DNA. From germline, CDR1 is SQVTM and CDR2 ANQGSEA. The CDR3 runs 14 residues. The CDR3 loop is CSVEDKGRTDTQYF.

The J gene is TRBJ1-1, the V gene TRBV28. The CDR3 contains 12 residues. Per the germline V gene, CDR1 is MDHEN and CDR2 is SYDVKM. The CDR3 is CASSSYAFEAFF. Variable domain in full (rest from reference TRBV28 and TRBJ1-1): DVKVTQSSRYLVKRTGEKVFLECVQDMDHENMFWYRQDPGLGLRLIYFSYDVKMKEKGDIPEGYSVSREKKERFSLILESASTNQTSMYLCASSSYAFEAFFGQGTRLTVV.

The rearrangement joins TRBV15 to TRBJ2-7. The germline V gene has CDR1 LNHNV and CDR2 YYDKDF (reference sequence). The CDR3 runs 15 residues. The CDR3 is CATSSESGSAYEQYF.

V usage is TRBV28 and J usage is TRBJ2-7; without DNA, the TCRdb call of TRBD1 cannot be checked. This CDR3 region has 17 residues. From germline, CDR1 is MDHEN and CDR2 SYDVKM. CDR3: CASSRRDRGPDEDEQYF. Based on the CDR3 plus reference TRBV28 and TRBJ2-7, the full variable domain is DVKVTQSSRYLVKRTGEKVFLECVQDMDHENMFWYRQDPGLGLRLIYFSYDVKMKEKGDIPEGYSVSREKKERFSLILESASTNQTSMYLCASSRRDRGPDEDEQYFGPGTRLTVT.

The chain couples TRBV6-1 to TRBJ2-2; absent DNA, TCRdb's TRBD2 call cannot be checked. Germline values: CDR1 MNHNS, CDR2 SASEGT. The CDR3 is made up of 16 amino acids. The CDR3 protein is CASSEEWTSGTGELFF.

V gene TRBV12-3 or TRBV12-4 combines with J gene TRBJ1-1; the D call from TCRdb, TRBD1, cannot be confirmed without DNA. CDR3 length: 14 amino acids. CDR3 in amino acids: CASTIGGGGAEAFF.

J is TRBJ2-3 and V is TRBV20-1; TCRdb lists TRBD1, though no DNA is available to test this call. The CDR3 length is 15 residues. Germline lookup yields CDR1 DFQATT and CDR2 SNEGSKA (reference sequence). The CDR3 region is CSARAIGQGKDTQYF.

The rearrangement uses TRBV3-1 and TRBJ2-2; TCRdb calls TRBD2, which cannot be checked without DNA. Looked up from germline, CDR1 is LGHDT and CDR2 is YNNKEL (reference sequence). The CDR3 length is 16 residues. CDR3 region: CASSQEGLANTGELFF. Based on the CDR3 plus reference TRBV3-1 and TRBJ2-2, the full variable domain is DTAVSQTPKYLVTQMGNDKSIKCEQNLGHDTMYWYKQDSKKFLKIMFSYNNKELIINETVPNRFSPKSPDKAHLNLHINSLELGDSAVYFCASSQEGLANTGELFFGEGSRLTVL.

This chain connects TRBV7-2 to TRBJ2-7; TCRdb proposes TRBD1, but this gene call is untestable without DNA. CDR1 is SGHTA and CDR2 is FQGNSA in the germline V gene. This CDR3 spans 16 amino acids. CDR3 loop: CASSLTQGAGSYEQYF.

The chain joins TRBV20-1 to TRBJ2-2; the D call from TCRdb, TRBD1, cannot be confirmed without DNA. The CDR3 covers 14 residues. CDR1 is DFQATT and CDR2 is SNEGSKA in the germline V gene (reference sequence). CDR3 protein: CSAHPGGDTGELFF.

The chain uses TRBV7-6 and TRBJ1-5. This CDR3 has 13 residues. Germline V gives CDR1 SGHVS, CDR2 FNYEAQ. This CDR3 is CASSPDSNQPQHF. The entire variable domain, with the rest obtained from reference TRBV7-6 and TRBJ1-5, is as follows: GAGVSQSPRYKVTKRGQDVALRCDPISGHVSLYWYRQALGQGPEFLTYFNYEAQQDKSGLPNDRFSAERPEGSISTLTIQRTEQRDSAMYRCASSPDSNQPQHFGDGTRLSIL.

The genes are TRBV7-6 and TRBJ2-1; the D call of TRBD2 rests on TCRdb alone, since no DNA is present to check it. The length of the CDR3 is 18 residues. Germline V CDR1 and CDR2: SGHVS, FNYEAQ. CDR3 protein: CASSHGTSGGASYNEQFF.

The chain carries TRBV15 and TRBJ2-3; TCRdb proposes TRBD2, but this gene call is untestable without DNA. The germline gives CDR1 LNHNV, CDR2 YYDKDF (reference sequence). This CDR3 region has 18 residues. The CDR3 loop is CATSRDLSGGPDTDTQYF.

The chain combines TRBV12-3 or TRBV12-4 with TRBJ2-7; TCRdb returns TRBD2, unconfirmable since there is no DNA. The CDR3 loop spans 14 amino acids. The CDR3 spells CASSAVLDHYEQYF.

The rearrangement links TRBV29-1 to TRBJ1-2; absent DNA, TCRdb's TRBD1 call cannot be checked. There are 14 residues in the CDR3. Germline loops: CDR1 SQVTM, CDR2 ANQGSEA. CDR3 residues: CSVAPDRLGDGYTF.